These 11 T cell receptor beta chains came from one sample sequenced in a study of T cell repertoires in cytomegalovirus infection. From the reads, TCRdb called clonotypes with MiXCR, one entry per CDR3 protein. The data contain about 310,000 distinct CDR3 sequences, about 8.8% of them seen just once; the ten biggest clones take up less than 3%. Sequenced material: PBMCs. The origin of the receptors is a human donor in good health (CMV status not recorded). Some clones in this sample may be carry-over from other donors' samples.

This clonotype was detected ten times or more. V gene TRBV7-2 combines with J gene TRBJ2-5; 8 positions agree with TRBD1. The CDR3 totals 17 residues. In germline, CDR1 is SGHTA, CDR2 FQGNSA. Trimming at V came to 5 bases and at J to 0 bases, leaving 11 bases not matched to a gene. In nucleotides, the CDR3 is TGTGCCAGCAGCCTACCCCAGGGGGCGGGGTACCAAGAGACCCAGTACTTC. It is translated as CASSLPQGAGYQETQYF. The full variable domain, in which reference TRBV7-2 and TRBJ2-5 provide the parts outside the CDR3, is GAGVSQSPSNKVTEKGKDVELRCDPISGHTALYWYRQSLGQGLEFLIYFQGNSAPDKSGLPSDRFSAERTGGSVSTLTIQRTQQEDSAVYLCASSLPQGAGYQETQYFGPGTRLLVL.

The table lists this clonotype with many counts. This chain joins TRBV12-3 or TRBV12-4 and TRBJ1-5; no definite D call. V was cut by 2 bases and J by 0 bases, with 11 bases left in between. The length of the CDR3 is 16 residues. CDR3 protein: CASSLTAAYSNQPQHF. The DNA for the CDR3 is TGTGCCAGCAGTTTAACGGCGGCCTATAGCAATCAGCCCCAGCATTTT.

The rearrangement links TRBV29-1 to TRBJ1-2; TRBD1 might be the D (5 bases). Germline CDR1 reads SQVTM; CDR2 reads ANQGSEA. Trimming pared 4 bases from V and 3 bases from J, leaving 9 bases between. CDR3 length equals 12 residues. In nucleotides, the CDR3 is TGCAGCGTTGTGTGGGGGTACTATGGCTACACCTTC. Residues: CSVVWGYYGYTF.

This clonotype was recorded many times. This chain uses TRBV12-3 or TRBV12-4 with TRBJ1-4; D may be TRBD1 (6 bases). CDR3 length equals 13 residues. The ends were cut back, 5 bases at V and 7 bases at J, with 11 bases in the middle. Here the CDR3 DNA reads TGTGCCAGCAGTCTACAGGGCCCTGAAAAACTGTTTTTT. It specifies CASSLQGPEKLFF.

This clonotype was seen ten or more times. The chain combines TRBV5-4 with TRBJ2-5, with a weak D call TRBD1 (6 bases). Deletions cut 4 bases from V and 2 bases from J, with 9 bases between. The CDR3 loop spans 13 amino acids. The germline gives CDR1 SGHNT, CDR2 YYREEE (reference sequence). The CDR3 is CASSRQDQETQYF. Written as DNA, the CDR3 is TGTGCCAGCAGCCGACAGGATCAAGAGACCCAGTACTTC.

The table lists this clonotype with many counts. V and J are TRBV20-1 and TRBJ2-7, with D uncertain. The germline gives CDR1 DFQATT, CDR2 SNEGSKA (reference sequence). This CDR3 has 14 amino acids. The V and J ends lost 1 base and 0 bases respectively, with 10 bases between them. The DNA of the CDR3 is TGCAGTGCTAGAGGGGAACCGGGCTCCTACGAGCAGTACTTC. Amino acids: CSARGEPGSYEQYF.

This clonotype came up many times. The chain recombines TRBV28 with TRBJ2-7; 10 nucleotides match TRBD2. This CDR3 is built from 16 residues. The germline V gene encodes CDR1 MDHEN and CDR2 SYDVKM. J was trimmed by 9 bases and V by 3 bases; bases with no gene match: 14. The CDR3 region is CASSFPNPLAGDVQYF. The CDR3 DNA follows: TGTGCCAGCAGTTTCCCGAACCCTCTAGCGGGGGATGTGCAGTACTTC.

This clonotype was observed at least ten times. The rearrangement links TRBV12-3 or TRBV12-4 to TRBJ2-1; D gene uncertain. The CDR3 is made up of 15 amino acids. V was cut by 3 bases and J by 8 bases, with 17 bases left in between. Here the CDR3 DNA reads TGTGCCAGCAGTTTCCTTGGACCGTTCGTCGATGAGCAGTTCTTC. This translates into CASSFLGPFVDEQFF.

This sequence joins TRBV2 and TRBJ2-5; D is perhaps TRBD1 or TRBD2 (5 bases each). Deletions cut 7 bases from V and 5 bases from J, with 14 bases between. The V gene's germline CDR1 is SNHLY and CDR2 FYNNEI. This CDR3 has 13 residues. CDR3 residues: CASNREGPETQYF. CDR3 coding DNA: TGTGCCAGCAACCGAGAGGGGCCGGAGACCCAGTACTTC.

V gene TRBV20-1 combines with J gene TRBJ2-7; 7 bases are a match to TRBD1. The CDR3 is 14 residues long. J lost 7 bases, V lost 0 bases, and 9 bases had no gene match. CDR1 is DFQATT and CDR2 is SNEGSKA in the germline V gene (reference sequence). The CDR3 loop reads CSARDQKGAGEQYV. For the CDR3, the DNA is TGCAGTGCTAGAGATCAAAAGGGGGCTGGTGAGCAGTACGTC.

The chain combines TRBV29-1 with TRBJ2-4, with D possibly TRBD1 on 6 matching bases. This CDR3 comprises 15 residues. Between the trimmed V and J ends, which lost 5 bases and 3 bases, there was a span of 17 bases. Per the germline V gene, CDR1 is SQVTM and CDR2 is ANQGSEA. CDR3 coding DNA: TGCAGCGTTTCCACTCACAGGGTAGGCAAAAACATTCAGTACTTC. Its translation: CSVSTHRVGKNIQYF.